Each of the 21 T cell receptor beta chains below was sequenced from the same sample in a study of OX40 agonist ivuxolimab in advanced cancers. Sequencing was performed with immunoSEQ multiplex PCR; in TCRdb, only in-frame clones are kept and a portion is missing. The sample carries over 80,000 clones, 90% to 95% recorded once. The source was CD4+ or CD8+ T cells sorted from blood, collected in a trial of the OX40 agonist ivuxolimab. These receptors were collected from an adult with an advanced solid tumor such as melanoma, head and neck, liver or kidney cancer.

The rearrangement links TRBV6-1 to TRBJ2-1; TRBD2 aligns across 7 bases. Trimming took 6 bases from V and 4 from J; bases not matched to a gene: 9. CDR3 length: 15 residues. Germline V CDR1 and CDR2: MNHNS, SASEGT. The CDR3 loop is CASRRSGTFYNEQFF. The CDR3 region has the DNA TGTGCCAGCAGACGAAGCGGGACCTTTTACAATGAGCAGTTCTTC.

CDR3 amino acids: CASSTRINRGEQYF. The CDR3 nucleotides read TGTGCCAGCAGCACCCGGATAAACCGAGGCGAGCAGTACTTC. The J gene is TRBJ2-7, the V gene TRBV7-8; D ambiguous. The germline V and J ends were trimmed by 5 bases and 6 bases, with 17 bases remaining between them. CDR1 is SGHVS, CDR2 FQNEAQ, per germline. There are 14 residues in the CDR3.

CDR3 in DNA: TGTGCCAGCAGTGAAGATACTAGCTCCTACAATGAGCAGTTCTTC. Its protein product is CASSEDTSSYNEQFF. This chain joins TRBV6-4 and TRBJ2-1; weak D call: TRBD2 (5 bases). The V and J ends lost 3 bases and 0 bases respectively, with 9 bases between them. The CDR3 covers 15 residues. Germline lookup yields CDR1 MRHNA and CDR2 SNTAGT.

The chain uses TRBV9 and TRBJ2-3; TRBD1 is a possible D gene (6 bases). V was shortened by 1 base and J by 0 bases, with 9 bases between the two germline ends. This CDR3 has 15 amino acids. Germline lookup yields CDR1 SGDLS and CDR2 YYNGEE. The CDR3 DNA follows: TGTGCCAGCAGCGTAAACAGGGTTAGCACAGATACGCAGTATTTT. Encoded protein: CASSVNRVSTDTQYF.

This sequence joins TRBV4-1 and TRBJ1-1, with D perhaps TRBD1 (5 bases). V was shortened by 4 bases and J by 4 bases, with 16 bases between the two germline ends. This CDR3 is built from 15 residues. CDR1 and CDR2 from the germline V gene are MGHRA and YSYEKL. CDR3 amino acids: CASSRSRDGSTEAFF. In DNA form, the CDR3 reads TGCGCCAGCAGCCGATCCAGGGACGGGAGCACTGAAGCTTTCTTT.

This rearrangement joins TRBV6-5 to TRBJ1-2, with 7 bases fitting TRBD1. In germline, CDR1 is MNHEY, CDR2 SVGAGI. V lost 8 bases to trimming and J lost 0 bases; unmatched junction nucleotides: 3. CDR3 size: 13 residues. This CDR3 is CASSGGANYGYTF. In nucleotides, the CDR3 is TGTGCCAGCTCAGGGGGAGCTAACTATGGCTACACCTTC.

The chain recombines TRBV12-5 with TRBJ2-1; D remains ambiguous. The germline V gene encodes CDR1 LGHNT and CDR2 FRNRAP. This CDR3 contains 11 residues. Trimming removed 7 bases at V and 8 bases at J, with 9 bases between. The CDR3 region is CASAVLDEQFF. As DNA, the CDR3 is TGTGCTAGTGCCGTACTCGATGAGCAGTTCTTC.

This chain connects TRBV5-1 to TRBJ2-5; D possibly corresponds to TRBD2 (6 bases). This CDR3 contains 13 residues. Germline assignment: CDR1 SGHRS and CDR2 YFSETQ. With 4 bases removed from V and 5 bases from J, the gap between germline ends came to 12 bases. In DNA form, the CDR3 reads TGCGCCAGCAGCCCCGGGGGTGGCGAGACCCAGTACTTC. It encodes CASSPGGGETQYF.

CDR3 sequence reads: CASSAWDLQKGYTF. The DNA for the CDR3 is TGTGCCAGCAGTGCCTGGGACCTCCAGAAGGGCTACACCTTC. J is TRBJ1-2 and V is TRBV28, with a possible D match to TRBD1 (5 bases). Trimming removed 5 bases from V and 8 bases from J, with 18 bases in between. The CDR3 is made up of 14 amino acids. The V gene's germline CDR1 is MDHEN and CDR2 SYDVKM.

The rearrangement links TRBV5-1 to TRBJ2-2, with D perhaps given as TRBD1 or TRBD2 (6 bases each). Trimming left V 0 bases short and J 1 base short, with 13 bases between. The germline gives CDR1 SGHRS, CDR2 YFSETQ. The CDR3 is made up of 17 amino acids. The CDR3 region has the DNA TGCGCCAGCAGCTTGGCGGGGGCGCGAGGGAACACCGGGGAGCTGTTTTTT. Its protein product is CASSLAGARGNTGELFF.

This clone was found once. J is TRBJ1-5 and V is TRBV27, with D tentatively TRBD1 (5 bases). CDR3 size: 17 residues. Germline V CDR1 and CDR2: MNHEY, SMNVEV (reference sequence). V was cut by 5 bases and J by 9 bases, with 26 bases left in between. This chain's CDR3 is CASSPPAWDGVGRPQHF. The CDR3 nucleotides read TGTGCCAGCAGTCCCCCTGCGTGGGACGGGGTAGGAAGGCCCCAGCATTTT.

V is TRBV19 and J is TRBJ2-2; no clear D. From germline, CDR1 is LNHDA and CDR2 SQIVND (reference sequence). V was pared by 6 bases and J by 9 bases, with 20 bases between. The CDR3 length is 15 residues. DNA of the CDR3: TGTGCCAGTAGCCCACCCCTTGGCCGTAGCAGGGAGCTGTTTTTT. It yields the protein CASSPPLGRSRELFF.

The sample holds a few counts of this clone. The V gene is TRBV7-9, the J gene TRBJ2-1; D not certain. Trimming removed 5 bases at V and 9 bases at J, with 8 bases between. In germline, CDR1 is SEHNR, CDR2 FQNEAQ (reference sequence). The CDR3 consists of 11 residues. As DNA, the CDR3 is TGTGCCAGCAGCCGTATGGGTGAGCAGTTCTTC. This gives the protein CASSRMGEQFF.

The chain has TRBV6-6 and TRBJ1-2; D gene uncertain. There are 15 residues in the CDR3. V was trimmed by 5 bases and J by 5 bases, leaving 18 bases between them. Per the germline V gene, CDR1 is MNHNY and CDR2 is SVGAGI (reference sequence). The CDR3 DNA reads TGTGCCAGCAGTCCCCGTGGGCGCGAAACATATGGCTACACCTTC. This gives the protein CASSPRGRETYGYTF.

V gene TRBV18 combines with J gene TRBJ1-1, with D uncertain. The germline gives CDR1 KGHSH, CDR2 LQKENI. This CDR3 comprises 15 residues. Trimming left V 2 bases short and J 0 bases short, with 10 bases between. This CDR3 is CASSPLAQMNTEAFF. The CDR3 nucleotides are TGTGCCAGCTCACCATTAGCACAGATGAACACTGAAGCTTTCTTT.

The chain recombines TRBV18 with TRBJ1-1; maybe TRBD1 (5 bases). Trimming stripped 4 bases from V and 3 bases from J, with 18 bases between. The V gene's germline CDR1 is KGHSH and CDR2 LQKENI. The CDR3 contains 16 residues. CDR3: CASSLAAGVGDTEAFF. DNA for the CDR3: TGTGCCAGCTCACTGGCGGCGGGGGTAGGGGACACTGAAGCTTTCTTT.

This sequence joins TRBV6-1 and TRBJ2-7; no definite D call. There are 14 residues in the CDR3. V was shortened by 3 bases and J by 2 bases, with 11 bases between the two germline ends. Germline assignment: CDR1 MNHNS and CDR2 SASEGT. In DNA form, the CDR3 reads TGTGCCAGCAGTGAGATGACGGGCCCCTACGAGCAGTACTTC. This gives the protein CASSEMTGPYEQYF.

With respect to this clone: At the DNA level, this CDR3 is encoded by other sequences in the same sample as well. The gene calls are TRBV6-4 and TRBJ2-2; D is unresolved. The ends were cut back, 6 bases at V and 1 base at J, with 9 bases in the middle. This CDR3 is built from 14 residues. CDR1 is MRHNA and CDR2 is SNTAGT in the germline V gene. The CDR3 reads CASSGRLNTGELFF. The CDR3 bases are TGTGCCAGCAGCGGGCGGCTGAACACCGGGGAGCTGTTTTTT.

J is TRBJ2-7 and V is TRBV18; 8 nucleotides line up with TRBD1. The V and J ends lost 0 bases and 4 bases, in that order; junction bases with no gene match: 5. This CDR3 has 15 amino acids. CDR1 is KGHSH and CDR2 is LQKENI in the germline V gene. This chain's CDR3 is CASSPPDRAVYEQYF. The CDR3 DNA follows: TGTGCCAGCTCACCACCGGACAGGGCGGTTTACGAGCAGTACTTC.

This rearrangement joins TRBV27 to TRBJ2-1, with D possibly matching TRBD2 (6 bases). Per germline, CDR1 MNHEY and CDR2 SMNVEV (reference sequence). This CDR3 comprises 13 residues. V lost 6 bases and J lost 7, with 13 bases in between. DNA for the CDR3: TGTGCCAGCAGCTTTGCCGGAGGGAATGAGCAGTTCTTC. Encoded protein: CASSFAGGNEQFF.

CDR3 sequence (DNA): TGTGCCAGCAGCCTTACAGGGGGCTCAGGAAACACCATATATTTT. Translation: CASSLTGGSGNTIYF. The chain couples TRBV5-5 to TRBJ1-3; 9 positions match TRBD1. Germline V gene sequence: CDR1 SGHKS, CDR2 YYEKEE (reference sequence). There are 15 residues in the CDR3. V dropped 4 bases and J dropped 4; count of bases not matched to a gene: 6.